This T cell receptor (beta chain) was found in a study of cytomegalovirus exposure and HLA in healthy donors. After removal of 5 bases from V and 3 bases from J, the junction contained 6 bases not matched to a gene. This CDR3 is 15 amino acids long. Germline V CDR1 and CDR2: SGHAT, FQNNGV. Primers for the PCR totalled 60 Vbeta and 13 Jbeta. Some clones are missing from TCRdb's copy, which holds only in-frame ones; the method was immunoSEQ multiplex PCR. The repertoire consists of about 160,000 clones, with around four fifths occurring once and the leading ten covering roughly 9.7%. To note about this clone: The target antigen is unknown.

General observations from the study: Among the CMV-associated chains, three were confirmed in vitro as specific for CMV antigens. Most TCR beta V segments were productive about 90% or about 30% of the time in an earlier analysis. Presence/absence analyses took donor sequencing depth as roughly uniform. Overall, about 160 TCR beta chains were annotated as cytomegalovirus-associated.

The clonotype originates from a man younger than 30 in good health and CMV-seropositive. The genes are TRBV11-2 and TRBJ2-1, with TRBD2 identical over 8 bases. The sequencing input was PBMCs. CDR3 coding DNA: TGTGCCAGCAGCCCGGGGGGGCGATACTACAATGAGCAGTTCTTC. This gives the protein CASSPGGRYYNEQFF.